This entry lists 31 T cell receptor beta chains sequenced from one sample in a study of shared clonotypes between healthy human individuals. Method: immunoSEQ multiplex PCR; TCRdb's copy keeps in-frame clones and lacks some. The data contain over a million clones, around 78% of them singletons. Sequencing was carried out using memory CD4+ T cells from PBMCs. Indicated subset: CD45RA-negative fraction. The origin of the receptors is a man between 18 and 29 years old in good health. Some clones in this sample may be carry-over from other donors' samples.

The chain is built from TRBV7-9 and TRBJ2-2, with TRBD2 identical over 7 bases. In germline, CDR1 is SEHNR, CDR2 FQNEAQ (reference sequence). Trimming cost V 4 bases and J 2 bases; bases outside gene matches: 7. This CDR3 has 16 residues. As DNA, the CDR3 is TGTGCCAGCAGCTCTCCTAGCGGACTAAACACCGGGGAGCTGTTTTTT. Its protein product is CASSSPSGLNTGELFF.

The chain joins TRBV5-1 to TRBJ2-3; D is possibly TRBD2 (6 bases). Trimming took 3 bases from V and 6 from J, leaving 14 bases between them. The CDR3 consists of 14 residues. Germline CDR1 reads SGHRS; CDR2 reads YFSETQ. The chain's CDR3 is CASSSEGLADTQYF. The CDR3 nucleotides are TGCGCCAGCAGCTCCGAAGGGCTAGCGGATACGCAGTATTTT.

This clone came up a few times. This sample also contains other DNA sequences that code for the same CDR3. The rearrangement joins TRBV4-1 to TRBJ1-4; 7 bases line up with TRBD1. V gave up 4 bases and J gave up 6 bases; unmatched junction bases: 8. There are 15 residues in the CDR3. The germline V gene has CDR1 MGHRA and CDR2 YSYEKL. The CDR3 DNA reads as TGCGCCAGCAGCCCGCAACAGGGGTGGGATGAAAAACTGTTTTTT. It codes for CASSPQQGWDEKLFF.

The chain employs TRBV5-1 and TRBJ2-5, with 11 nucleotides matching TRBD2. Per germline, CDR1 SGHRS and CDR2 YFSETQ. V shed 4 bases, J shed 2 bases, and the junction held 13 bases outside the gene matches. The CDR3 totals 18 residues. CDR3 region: CASSVPTSGSSNQETQYF. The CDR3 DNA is TGCGCCAGCAGCGTACCTACTAGCGGGAGCTCGAATCAAGAGACCCAGTACTTC.

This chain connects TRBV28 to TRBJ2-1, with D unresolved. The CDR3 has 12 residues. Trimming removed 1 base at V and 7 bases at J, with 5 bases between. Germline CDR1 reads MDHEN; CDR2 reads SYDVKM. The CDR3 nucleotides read TGTGCCAGCAGTTTATTCCAGAATGAGCAGTTCTTC. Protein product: CASSLFQNEQFF. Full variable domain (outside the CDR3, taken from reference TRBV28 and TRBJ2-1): DVKVTQSSRYLVKRTGEKVFLECVQDMDHENMFWYRQDPGLGLRLIYFSYDVKMKEKGDIPEGYSVSREKKERFSLILESASTNQTSMYLCASSLFQNEQFFGPGTRLTVL.

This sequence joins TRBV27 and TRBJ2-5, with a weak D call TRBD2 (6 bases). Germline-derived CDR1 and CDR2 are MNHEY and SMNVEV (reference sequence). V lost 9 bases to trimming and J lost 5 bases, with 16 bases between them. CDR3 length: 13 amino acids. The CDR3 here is CASRRGAGETQYF. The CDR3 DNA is TGTGCCAGTCGACGGGGCGCGGGGGAGACCCAGTACTTC.

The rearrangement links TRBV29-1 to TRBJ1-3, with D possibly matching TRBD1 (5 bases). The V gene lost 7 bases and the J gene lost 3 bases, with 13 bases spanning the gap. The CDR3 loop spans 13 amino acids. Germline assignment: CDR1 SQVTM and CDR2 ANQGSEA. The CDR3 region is CSAADTIGNTIYF. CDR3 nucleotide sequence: TGCAGCGCTGCGGACACCATTGGAAACACCATATATTTT.

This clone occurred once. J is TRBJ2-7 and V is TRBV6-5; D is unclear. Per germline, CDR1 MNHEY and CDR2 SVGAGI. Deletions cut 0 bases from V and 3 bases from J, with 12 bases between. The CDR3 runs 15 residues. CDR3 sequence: CASSYSSAYIYEQYF. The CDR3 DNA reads TGTGCCAGCAGTTACTCGAGTGCCTACATCTACGAGCAGTACTTC.

CDR3 DNA sequence: TGTGCCAGCTCACCTTTGGCGGGAGGGCCTACTCACGAGCAGTACTTC. Its protein product is CASSPLAGGPTHEQYF. The chain recombines TRBV18 with TRBJ2-7; TRBD2 matches at 9 bases. Germline CDR1 is KGHSH and CDR2 is LQKENI. Trimming at V came to 3 bases and at J to 5 bases, leaving 11 bases not matched to a gene. CDR3 size: 16 residues.

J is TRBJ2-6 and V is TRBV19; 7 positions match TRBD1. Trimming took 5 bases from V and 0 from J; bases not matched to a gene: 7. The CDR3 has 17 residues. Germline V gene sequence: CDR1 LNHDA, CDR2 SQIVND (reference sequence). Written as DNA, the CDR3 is TGTGCCAGTAGTGGGACAGACTACGCCTCTGGGGCCAACGTCCTGACTTTC. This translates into CASSGTDYASGANVLTF.

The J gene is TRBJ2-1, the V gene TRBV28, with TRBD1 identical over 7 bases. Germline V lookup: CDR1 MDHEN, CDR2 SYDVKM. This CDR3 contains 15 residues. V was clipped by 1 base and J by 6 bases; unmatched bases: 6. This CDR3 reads CASSLLQGPTNEQFF. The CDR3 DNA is TGTGCCAGCAGTTTATTACAGGGGCCCACCAATGAGCAGTTCTTC.

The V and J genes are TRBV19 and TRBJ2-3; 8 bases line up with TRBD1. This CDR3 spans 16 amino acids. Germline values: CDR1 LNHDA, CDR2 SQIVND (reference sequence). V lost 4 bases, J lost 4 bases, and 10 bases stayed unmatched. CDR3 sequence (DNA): TGTGCCAGTAGTACCCGGACAGGGCTGGGCGCAGATACGCAGTATTTT. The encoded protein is CASSTRTGLGADTQYF. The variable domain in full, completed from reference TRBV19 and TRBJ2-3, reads DGGITQSPKYLFRKEGQNVTLSCEQNLNHDAMYWYRQDPGQGLRLIYYSQIVNDFQKGDIAEGYSVSREKKESFPLTVTSAQKNPTAFYLCASSTRTGLGADTQYFGPGTRLTVL.

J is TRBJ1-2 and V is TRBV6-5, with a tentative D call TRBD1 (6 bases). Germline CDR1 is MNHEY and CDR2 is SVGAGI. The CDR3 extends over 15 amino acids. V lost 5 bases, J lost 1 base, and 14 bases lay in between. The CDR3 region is CASSIQGGINYGYTF. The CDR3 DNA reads TGTGCCAGCAGTATACAGGGAGGGATTAACTATGGCTACACCTTC.

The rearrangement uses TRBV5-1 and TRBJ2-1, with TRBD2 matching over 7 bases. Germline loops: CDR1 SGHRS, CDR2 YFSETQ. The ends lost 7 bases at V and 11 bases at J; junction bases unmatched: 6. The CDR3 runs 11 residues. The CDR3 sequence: CASQLASKQFF. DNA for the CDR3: TGCGCCAGCCAACTAGCGTCTAAGCAGTTCTTC.

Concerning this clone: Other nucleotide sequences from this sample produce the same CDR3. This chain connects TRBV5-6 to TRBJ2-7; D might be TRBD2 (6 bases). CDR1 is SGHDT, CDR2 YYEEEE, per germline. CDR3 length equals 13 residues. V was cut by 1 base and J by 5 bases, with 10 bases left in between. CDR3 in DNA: TGTGCCAGCAGCTTGCGGGGACTCAACGAGCAGTACTTC. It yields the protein CASSLRGLNEQYF. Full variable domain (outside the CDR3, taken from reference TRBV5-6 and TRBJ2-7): DAGVTQSPTHLIKTRGQQVTLRCSPKSGHDTVSWYQQALGQGPQFIFQYYEEEERQRGNFPDRFSGHQFPNYSSELNVNALLLGDSALYLCASSLRGLNEQYFGPGTRLTVT.

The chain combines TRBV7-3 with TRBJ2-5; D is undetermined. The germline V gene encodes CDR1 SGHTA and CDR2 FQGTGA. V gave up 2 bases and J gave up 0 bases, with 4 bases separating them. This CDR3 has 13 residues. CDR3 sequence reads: CASSLSHQETQYF. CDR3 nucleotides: TGTGCCAGCAGCTTATCCCACCAAGAGACCCAGTACTTC.

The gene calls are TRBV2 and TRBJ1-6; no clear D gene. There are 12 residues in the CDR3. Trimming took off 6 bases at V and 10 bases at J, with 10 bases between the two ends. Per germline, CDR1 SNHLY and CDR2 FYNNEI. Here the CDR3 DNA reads TGTGCCAGCAGCCCCCCAGCCTCACCCCTCCACTTT. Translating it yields CASSPPASPLHF.

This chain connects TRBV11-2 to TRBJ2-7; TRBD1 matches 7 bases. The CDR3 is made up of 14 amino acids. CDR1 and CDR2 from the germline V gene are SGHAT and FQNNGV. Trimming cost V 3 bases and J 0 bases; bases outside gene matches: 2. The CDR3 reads CASSFDRVSYEQYF. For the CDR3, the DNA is TGTGCCAGCAGCTTTGACAGGGTCTCCTACGAGCAGTACTTC.

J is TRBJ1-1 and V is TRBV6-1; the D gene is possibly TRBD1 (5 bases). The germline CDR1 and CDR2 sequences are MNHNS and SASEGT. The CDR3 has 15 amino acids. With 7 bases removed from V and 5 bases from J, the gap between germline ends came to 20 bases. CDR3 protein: CASKKMTGGETEAFF. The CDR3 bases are TGTGCCAGCAAGAAAATGACGGGAGGGGAGACTGAAGCTTTCTTT.

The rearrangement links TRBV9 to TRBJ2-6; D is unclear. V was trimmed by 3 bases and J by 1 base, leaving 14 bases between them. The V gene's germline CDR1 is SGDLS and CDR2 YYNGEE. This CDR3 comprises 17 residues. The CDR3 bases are TGTGCCAGCAGCGCCCAAGCGACACGGTCTGGGGCCAACGTCCTGACTTTC. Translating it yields CASSAQATRSGANVLTF. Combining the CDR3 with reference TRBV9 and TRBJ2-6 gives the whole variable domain DSGVTQTPKHLITATGQRVTLRCSPRSGDLSVYWYQQSLDQGLQFLIQYYNGEERAKGNILERFSAQQFPDLHSELNLSSLELGDSALYFCASSAQATRSGANVLTFGAGSRLTVL.

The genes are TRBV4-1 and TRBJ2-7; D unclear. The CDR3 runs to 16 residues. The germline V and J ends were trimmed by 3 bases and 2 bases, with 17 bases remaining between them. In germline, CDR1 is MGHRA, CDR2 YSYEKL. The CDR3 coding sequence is TGCGCCAGCAGCCACGATCCGCGGCCAGTCCCCTACGAGCAGTACTTC. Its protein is CASSHDPRPVPYEQYF.

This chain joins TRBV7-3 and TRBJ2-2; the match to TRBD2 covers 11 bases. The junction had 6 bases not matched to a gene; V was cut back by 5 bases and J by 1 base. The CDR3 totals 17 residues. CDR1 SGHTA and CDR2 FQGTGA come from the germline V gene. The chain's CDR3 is CASSLHTSGGNTGELFF. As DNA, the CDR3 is TGTGCCAGCAGCCTGCATACTAGCGGGGGGAACACCGGGGAGCTGTTTTTT.

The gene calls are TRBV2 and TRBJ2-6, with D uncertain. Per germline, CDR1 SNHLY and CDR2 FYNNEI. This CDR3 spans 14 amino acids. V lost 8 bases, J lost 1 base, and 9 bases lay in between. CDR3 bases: TGTGCCAGCCCTACTCGATCTGGGGCCAACGTCCTGACTTTC. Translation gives CASPTRSGANVLTF.

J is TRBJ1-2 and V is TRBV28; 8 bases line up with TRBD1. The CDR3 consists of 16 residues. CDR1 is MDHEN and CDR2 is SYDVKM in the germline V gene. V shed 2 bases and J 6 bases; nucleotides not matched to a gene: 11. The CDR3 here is CASSLRGQGMGNGYTF. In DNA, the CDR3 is TGTGCCAGCAGTTTACGCGGACAGGGTATGGGTAATGGCTACACCTTC.

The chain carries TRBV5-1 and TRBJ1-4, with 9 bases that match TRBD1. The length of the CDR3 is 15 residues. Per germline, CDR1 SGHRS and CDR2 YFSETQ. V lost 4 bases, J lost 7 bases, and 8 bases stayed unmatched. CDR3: CASSPGDRGFEKLFF. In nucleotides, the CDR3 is TGCGCCAGCAGCCCCGGAGACAGGGGGTTTGAAAAACTGTTTTTT.

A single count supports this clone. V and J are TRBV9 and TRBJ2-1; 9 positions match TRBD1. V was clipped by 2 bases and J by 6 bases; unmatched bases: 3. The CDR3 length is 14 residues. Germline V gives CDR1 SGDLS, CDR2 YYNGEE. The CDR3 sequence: CASSVGTGRNEQFF. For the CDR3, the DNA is TGTGCCAGCAGCGTGGGGACAGGGCGCAATGAGCAGTTCTTC.

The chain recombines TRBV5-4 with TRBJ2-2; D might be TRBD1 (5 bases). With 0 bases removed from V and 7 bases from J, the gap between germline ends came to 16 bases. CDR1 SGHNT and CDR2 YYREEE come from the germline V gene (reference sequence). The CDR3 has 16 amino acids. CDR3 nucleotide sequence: TGTGCCAGCAGCTTGGAGTCAGGGATGATCGGCGGGGAGCTGTTTTTT. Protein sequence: CASSLESGMIGGELFF.

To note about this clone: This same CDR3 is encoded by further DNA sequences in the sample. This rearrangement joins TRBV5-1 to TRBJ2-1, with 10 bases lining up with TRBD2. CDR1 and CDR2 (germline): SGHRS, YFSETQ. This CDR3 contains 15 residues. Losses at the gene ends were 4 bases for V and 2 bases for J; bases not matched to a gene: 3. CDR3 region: CASSVTSGTYNEQFF. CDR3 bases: TGCGCCAGCAGCGTAACTAGCGGGACCTACAATGAGCAGTTCTTC.

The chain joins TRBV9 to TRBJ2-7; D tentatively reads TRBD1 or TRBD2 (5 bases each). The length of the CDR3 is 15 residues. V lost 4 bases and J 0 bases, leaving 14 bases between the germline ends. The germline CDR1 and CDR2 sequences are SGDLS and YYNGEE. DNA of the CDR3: TGTGCCAGCAGCCCCCGGGGCGCGAGCTCCTACGAGCAGTACTTC. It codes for CASSPRGASSYEQYF.

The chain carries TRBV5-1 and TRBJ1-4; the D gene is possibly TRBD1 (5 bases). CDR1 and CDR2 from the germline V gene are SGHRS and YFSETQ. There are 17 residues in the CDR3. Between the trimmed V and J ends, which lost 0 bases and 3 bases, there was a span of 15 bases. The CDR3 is CASSLEAGRRPNEKLFF. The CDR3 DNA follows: TGCGCCAGCAGCTTGGAGGCAGGGAGAAGGCCTAATGAAAAACTGTTTTTT.

CDR3 loop: CASSRQLSDGYTF. The DNA of the CDR3 is TGTGCCAGCAGCCGGCAGTTGAGTGATGGCTACACCTTC. J is TRBJ1-2 and V is TRBV4-2; D not certain. The length of the CDR3 is 13 residues. Germline V CDR1 and CDR2: LGHNA, YNFKEQ. Trimming left V 4 bases short and J 6 bases short, with 12 bases between.